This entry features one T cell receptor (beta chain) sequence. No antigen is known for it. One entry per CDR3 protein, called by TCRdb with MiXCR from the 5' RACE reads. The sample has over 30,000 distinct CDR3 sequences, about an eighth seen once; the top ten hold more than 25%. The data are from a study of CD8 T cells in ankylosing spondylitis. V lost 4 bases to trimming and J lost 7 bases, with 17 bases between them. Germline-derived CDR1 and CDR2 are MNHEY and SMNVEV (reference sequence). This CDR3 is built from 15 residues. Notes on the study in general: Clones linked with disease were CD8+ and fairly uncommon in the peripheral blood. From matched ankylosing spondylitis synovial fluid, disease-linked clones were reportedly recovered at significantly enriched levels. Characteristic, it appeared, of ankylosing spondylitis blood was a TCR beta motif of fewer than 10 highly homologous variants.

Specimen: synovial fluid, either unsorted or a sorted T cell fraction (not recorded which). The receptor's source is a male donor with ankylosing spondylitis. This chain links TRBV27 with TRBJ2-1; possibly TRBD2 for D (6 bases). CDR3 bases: TGTGCCAGCAGTTGGGTGGCGGGGCTACAGAATGAGCAGTTCTTC. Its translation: CASSWVAGLQNEQFF.